One and the same sample provided the 3 T cell receptor beta chains below, sequenced in a study of blood T cell repertoires in COVID-19. TCRdb's copy holds only in-frame clones and misses some; the assay was immunoSEQ multiplex PCR. The repertoire includes 470,000 or so clones, about 89% of them detected once, and around 4.4% sits in the top ten. What was sequenced was peripheral blood. All receptors come from a woman aged 25 to 39 with acute or convalescent COVID-19.

The chain's CDR3 is CASSSTVYTEQFF. The CDR3, as DNA: TGTGCCAGCAGCTCGACAGTATATACTGAGCAGTTCTTC. This chain connects TRBV7-2 to TRBJ2-1; D perhaps matches TRBD1 (5 bases). Trimming took off 4 bases at V and 9 bases at J, with 13 bases between the two ends. This CDR3 spans 13 amino acids. Germline-derived CDR1 and CDR2 are SGHTA and FQGNSA.

DNA of the CDR3: TGTGCCACCAGTGATTCCGTTGAGCAGTTCTTC. It yields the protein CATSDSVEQFF. The chain has TRBV24-1 and TRBJ2-1; D remains ambiguous. V gave up 2 bases and J gave up 9 bases, with 4 bases separating them. CDR1 and CDR2 from the germline V gene are KGHDR and SFDVKD. There are 11 residues in the CDR3.

The V gene is TRBV5-1, the J gene TRBJ2-3; TRBD2 aligns across 10 bases. The V segment lost 0 bases and the J segment 2 bases; nucleotides outside the gene matches: 6. CDR3 length: 17 amino acids. From germline, CDR1 is SGHRS and CDR2 YFSETQ. This chain's CDR3 is CASSLVPSGGLTDTQYF. For the CDR3, the DNA is TGCGCCAGCAGCTTGGTCCCTAGCGGGGGCCTCACAGATACGCAGTATTTT.